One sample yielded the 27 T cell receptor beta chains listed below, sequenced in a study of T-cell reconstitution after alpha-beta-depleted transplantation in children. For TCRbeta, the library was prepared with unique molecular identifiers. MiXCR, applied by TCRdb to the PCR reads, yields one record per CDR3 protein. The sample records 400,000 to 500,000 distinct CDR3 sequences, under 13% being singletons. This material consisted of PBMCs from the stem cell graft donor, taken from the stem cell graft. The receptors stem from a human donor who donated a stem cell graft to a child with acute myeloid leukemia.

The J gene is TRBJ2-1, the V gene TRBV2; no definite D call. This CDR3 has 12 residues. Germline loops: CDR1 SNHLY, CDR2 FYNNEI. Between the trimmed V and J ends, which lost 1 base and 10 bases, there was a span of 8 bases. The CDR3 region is CASSEVEEEQFF. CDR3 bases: TGTGCCAGCAGTGAAGTAGAGGAAGAGCAGTTCTTC.

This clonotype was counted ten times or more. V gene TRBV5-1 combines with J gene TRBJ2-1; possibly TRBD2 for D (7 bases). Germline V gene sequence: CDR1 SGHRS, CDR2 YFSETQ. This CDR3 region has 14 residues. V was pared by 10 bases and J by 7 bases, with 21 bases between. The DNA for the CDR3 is TGCGCCGCGTCAGAAGGACTAGGGGGGAATGAGCAGTTCTTC. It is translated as CAASEGLGGNEQFF.

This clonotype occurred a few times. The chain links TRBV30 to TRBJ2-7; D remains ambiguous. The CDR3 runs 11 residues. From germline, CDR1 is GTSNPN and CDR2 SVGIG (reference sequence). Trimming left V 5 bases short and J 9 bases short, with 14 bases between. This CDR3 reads CAWLTSWGQYF. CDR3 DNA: TGTGCCTGGCTAACCTCTTGGGGGCAGTACTTC.

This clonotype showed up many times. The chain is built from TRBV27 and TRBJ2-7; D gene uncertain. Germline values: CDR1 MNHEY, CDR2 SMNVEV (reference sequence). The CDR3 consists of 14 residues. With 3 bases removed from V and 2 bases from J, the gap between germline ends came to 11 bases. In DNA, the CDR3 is TGTGCCAGCAGTTTTGGGGTGGGGACCTACGAGCAGTACTTC. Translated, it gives CASSFGVGTYEQYF.

The CDR3 DNA reads as TGTGCCAGCACCACCTTTGGCGGCCTTAGCACAGATACGCAGTATTTT. It is translated as CASTTFGGLSTDTQYF. The rearrangement links TRBV7-2 to TRBJ2-3; D not certain. CDR1 and CDR2 (germline): SGHTA, FQGNSA. CDR3 length equals 16 residues. With 7 bases removed from V and 0 bases from J, the gap between germline ends came to 17 bases.

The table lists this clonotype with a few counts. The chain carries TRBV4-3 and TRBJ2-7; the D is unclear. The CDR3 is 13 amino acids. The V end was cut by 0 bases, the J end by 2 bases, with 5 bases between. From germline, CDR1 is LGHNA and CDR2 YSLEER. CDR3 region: CASSQEIPYEQYF. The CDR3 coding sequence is TGCGCCAGCAGCCAAGAAATTCCCTACGAGCAGTACTTC.

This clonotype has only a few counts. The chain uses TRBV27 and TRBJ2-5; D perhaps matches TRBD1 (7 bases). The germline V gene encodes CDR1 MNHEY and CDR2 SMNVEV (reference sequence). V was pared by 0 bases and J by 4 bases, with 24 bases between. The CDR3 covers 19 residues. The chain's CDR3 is CASSLSSLGRRGRLETQYF. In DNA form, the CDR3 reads TGTGCCAGCAGTTTATCTTCTCTGGGGAGGAGGGGGCGCTTAGAGACCCAGTACTTC.

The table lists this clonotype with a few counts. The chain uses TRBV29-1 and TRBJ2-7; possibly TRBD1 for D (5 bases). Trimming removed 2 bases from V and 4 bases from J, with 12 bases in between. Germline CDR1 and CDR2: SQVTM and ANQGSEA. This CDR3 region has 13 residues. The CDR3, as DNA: TGCAGCGTTGAAAGGGGCAGACCTTACGAGCAGTACGTC. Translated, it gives CSVERGRPYEQYV.

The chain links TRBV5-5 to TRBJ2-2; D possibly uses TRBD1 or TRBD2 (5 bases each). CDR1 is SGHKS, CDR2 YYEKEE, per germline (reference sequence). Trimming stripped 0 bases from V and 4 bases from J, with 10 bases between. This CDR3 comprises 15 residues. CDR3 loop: CASSLVKGSTGELFF. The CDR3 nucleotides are TGTGCCAGCAGCTTGGTAAAGGGGAGCACCGGGGAGCTGTTTTTT.

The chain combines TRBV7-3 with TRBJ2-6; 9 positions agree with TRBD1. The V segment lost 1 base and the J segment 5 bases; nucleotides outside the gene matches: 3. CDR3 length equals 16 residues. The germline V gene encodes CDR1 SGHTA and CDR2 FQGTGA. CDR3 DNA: TGTGCCAGCAGCTTAATACAGGGGGCTAGGGCCAACGTCCTGACTTTC. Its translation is CASSLIQGARANVLTF.

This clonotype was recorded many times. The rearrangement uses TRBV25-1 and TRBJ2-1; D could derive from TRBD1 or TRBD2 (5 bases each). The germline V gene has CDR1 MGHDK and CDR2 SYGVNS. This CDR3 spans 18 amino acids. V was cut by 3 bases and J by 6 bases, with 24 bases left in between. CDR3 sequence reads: CASSDSGTRDLKGNEQFF. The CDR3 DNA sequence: TGTGCCAGCAGTGATTCCGGGACCCGGGACCTAAAGGGCAATGAGCAGTTCTTC.

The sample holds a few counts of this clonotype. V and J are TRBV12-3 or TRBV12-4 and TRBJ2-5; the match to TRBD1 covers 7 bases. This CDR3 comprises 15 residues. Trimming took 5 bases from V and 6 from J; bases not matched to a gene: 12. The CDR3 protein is CASSPRQGQWKTQYF. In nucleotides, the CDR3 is TGTGCCAGCAGTCCCCGACAGGGCCAGTGGAAGACCCAGTACTTC.

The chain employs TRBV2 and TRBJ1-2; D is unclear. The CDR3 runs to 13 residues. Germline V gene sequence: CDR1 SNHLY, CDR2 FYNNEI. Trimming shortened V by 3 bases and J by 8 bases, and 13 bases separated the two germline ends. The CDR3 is CASSDRQDEGYTF. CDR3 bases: TGTGCCAGCAGTGATAGGCAGGATGAGGGCTACACCTTC.

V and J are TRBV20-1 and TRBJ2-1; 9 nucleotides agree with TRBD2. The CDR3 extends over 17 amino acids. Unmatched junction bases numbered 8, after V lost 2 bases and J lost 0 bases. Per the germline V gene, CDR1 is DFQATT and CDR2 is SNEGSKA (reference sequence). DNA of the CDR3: TGCAGTGCTAGATTGGGTAGCGGGGGACGCTCCTACAATGAGCAGTTCTTC. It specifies CSARLGSGGRSYNEQFF.

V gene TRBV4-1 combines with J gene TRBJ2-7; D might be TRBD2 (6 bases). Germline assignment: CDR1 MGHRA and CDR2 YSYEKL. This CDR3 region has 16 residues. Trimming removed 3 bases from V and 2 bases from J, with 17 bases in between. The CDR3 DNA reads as TGCGCCAGCAGCCAGGAACGAGGGACTGCAACCTACGAGCAGTACTTC. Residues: CASSQERGTATYEQYF.

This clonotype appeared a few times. The CDR3 DNA sequence: TGTGCCAGCAGTTTAGTTCGGGGGGTGAACGAGCAGTACTTC. Translating gives CASSLVRGVNEQYF. This chain links TRBV27 with TRBJ2-7; 7 bases agree with TRBD2. The germline V gene has CDR1 MNHEY and CDR2 SMNVEV (reference sequence). This CDR3 comprises 14 residues. With V trimmed by 2 bases and J by 5 bases, 6 bases remained unmatched.

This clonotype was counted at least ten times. CDR3 DNA: TGTGCCAGCAGCTTAGGCGTAGGGGGCAATCAGCCCCAGCATTTT. Translated: CASSLGVGGNQPQHF. The chain is built from TRBV11-2 and TRBJ1-5, with D possibly being TRBD1 (5 bases). This CDR3 spans 15 amino acids. Deletions cut 1 base from V and 2 bases from J, with 9 bases between. The germline V gene encodes CDR1 SGHAT and CDR2 FQNNGV.

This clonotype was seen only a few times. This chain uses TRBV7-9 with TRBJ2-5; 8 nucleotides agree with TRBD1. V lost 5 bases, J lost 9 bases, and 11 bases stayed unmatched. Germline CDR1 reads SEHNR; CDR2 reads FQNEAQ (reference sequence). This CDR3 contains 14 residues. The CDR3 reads CASSAQTGVGAQYF. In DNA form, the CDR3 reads TGTGCCAGCAGCGCCCAGACAGGGGTTGGGGCCCAGTACTTC.

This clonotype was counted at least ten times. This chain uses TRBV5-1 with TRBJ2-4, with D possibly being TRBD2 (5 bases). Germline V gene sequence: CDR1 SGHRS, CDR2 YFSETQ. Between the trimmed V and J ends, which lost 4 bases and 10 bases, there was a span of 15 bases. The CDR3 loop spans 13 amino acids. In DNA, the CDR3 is TGCGCCAGCAGCAAACAAAATCCGGGGATTCAGTACTTC. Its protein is CASSKQNPGIQYF.

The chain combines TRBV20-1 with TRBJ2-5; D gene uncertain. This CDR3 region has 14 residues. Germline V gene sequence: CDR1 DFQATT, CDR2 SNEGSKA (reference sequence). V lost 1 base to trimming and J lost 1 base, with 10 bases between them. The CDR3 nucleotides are TGCAGTGCTAGAGCCTTTGTAGGCCAAGAGACCCAGTACTTC. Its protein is CSARAFVGQETQYF.

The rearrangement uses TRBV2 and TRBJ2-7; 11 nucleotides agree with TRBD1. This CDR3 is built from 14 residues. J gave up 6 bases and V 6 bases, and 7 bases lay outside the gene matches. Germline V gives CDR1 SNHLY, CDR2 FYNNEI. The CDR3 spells CASRGQGDGGEQYF. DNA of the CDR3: TGTGCCAGCAGGGGACAGGGGGATGGAGGCGAGCAGTACTTC.

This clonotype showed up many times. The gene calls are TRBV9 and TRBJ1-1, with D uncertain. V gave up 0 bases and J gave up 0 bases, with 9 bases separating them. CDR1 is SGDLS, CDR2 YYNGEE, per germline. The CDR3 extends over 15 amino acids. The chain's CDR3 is CASSVENIMNTEAFF. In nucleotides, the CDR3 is TGTGCCAGCAGCGTAGAGAATATCATGAACACTGAAGCTTTCTTT.

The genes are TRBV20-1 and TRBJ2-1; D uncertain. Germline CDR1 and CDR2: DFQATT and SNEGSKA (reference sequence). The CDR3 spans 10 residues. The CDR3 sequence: CSAGRYEQFF. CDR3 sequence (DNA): TGCAGCGCCGGTCGGTATGAGCAGTTCTTC.

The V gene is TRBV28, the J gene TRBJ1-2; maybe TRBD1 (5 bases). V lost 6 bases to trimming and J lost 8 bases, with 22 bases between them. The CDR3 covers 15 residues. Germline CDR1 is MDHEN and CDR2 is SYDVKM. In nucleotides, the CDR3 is TGTGCCAGCAGCCTTCCTGGGACGGGGATTCACGGCTACACCTTC. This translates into CASSLPGTGIHGYTF.

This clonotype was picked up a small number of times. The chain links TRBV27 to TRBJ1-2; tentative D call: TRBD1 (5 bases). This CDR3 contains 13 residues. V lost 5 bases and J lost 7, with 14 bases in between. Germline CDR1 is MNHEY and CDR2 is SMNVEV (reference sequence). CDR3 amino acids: CASSPSGLGGYTF. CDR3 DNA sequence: TGTGCCAGCAGTCCCTCGGGGCTGGGTGGCTACACCTTC.

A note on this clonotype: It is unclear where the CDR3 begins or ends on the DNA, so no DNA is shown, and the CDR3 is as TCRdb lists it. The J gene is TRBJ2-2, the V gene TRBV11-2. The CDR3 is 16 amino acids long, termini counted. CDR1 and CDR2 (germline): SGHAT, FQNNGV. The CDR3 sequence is CASTFGRLRRAGELFF.

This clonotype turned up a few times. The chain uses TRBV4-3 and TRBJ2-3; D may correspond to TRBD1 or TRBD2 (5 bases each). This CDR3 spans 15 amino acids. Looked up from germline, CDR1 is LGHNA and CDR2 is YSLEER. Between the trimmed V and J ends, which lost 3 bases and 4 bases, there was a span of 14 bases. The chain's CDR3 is CASSQRWGSADTQYF. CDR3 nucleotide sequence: TGCGCCAGCAGCCAGCGGTGGGGGTCGGCAGATACGCAGTATTTT.